The rows below give T cell receptor beta chains drawn from one sample of a study of CD8+CD57+ T cells in acquired aplastic anemia. MiXCR was run by TCRdb on the reads, yielding one entry per CDR3 protein. The sample carries around 21,000 distinct CDR3 sequences, approximately 39% recorded once. Sequencing used CD8+CD57+ T cells sorted from PBMCs. The receptors derive from a human donor with aplastic anemia. The conserved cysteine and the conserved F or W are not part of the CDR3 here. Fields, in order: V gene, clone size, J gene, CDR3 protein. Rows give clone size only sometimes, using once, few, many, or a class for an expanded clone.

TRBV7-3	NA	TRBJ2-5	ATLEGGQETQY
TRBV12-3/TRBV12-4	once	TRBJ1-5	ASGSNGSPFTNQPQH
TRBV20-1	once	TRBJ1-1	SATTGTEAF
TRBV4-1	few	TRBJ2-7	ASSQDRAEQY
TRBV7-9	NA	TRBJ1-1	ASTLEGPNTEAF
TRBV13	many	TRBJ2-1	ASSFRDRGRNEQF
TRBV6-5	many	TRBJ2-3	ASSSLAGGTDTQY
TRBV9	NA	TRBJ2-1	ASSAAGQGRDEQF
TRBV25-1	few	TRBJ2-5	ASSEGEQGIGETQY
TRBV30	NA	TRBJ2-1	AWNSLVYNEQF
TRBV29-1	medium-sized	TRBJ2-7	SVEARSYEQY
TRBV6-5	many	TRBJ1-2	ASSYEANSNYGYT
TRBV24-1	NA	TRBJ1-4	ATSDPRPGTNEKLF
TRBV30	NA	TRBJ1-2	AWSPGQHYGYT
TRBV2	few	TRBJ2-7	ASIRTGSYEQY
TRBV20-1	NA	TRBJ2-1	SARDGGGGRQNEQF
TRBV12-3/TRBV12-4	few	TRBJ2-5	ASRPESQETQY
TRBV12-5	few	TRBJ1-3	ASQSTGGDGNTIY
TRBV7-8	few	TRBJ2-1	ASSLGRLAGSSYNEQF
TRBV7-9	many	TRBJ2-5	ASSDRQGREETQY
TRBV2	NA	TRBJ1-1	ASSEGLDTEAF
TRBV20-1	NA	TRBJ2-5	SGDPRDRQVTQY
TRBV19	NA	TRBJ2-7	AGSMGSGGVSYEQY
TRBV25-1	NA	TRBJ1-2	ASSEFAGTDNYGYT
TRBV11-1	once	TRBJ2-7	ASSFGGGLAYEQY
TRBV3-1	NA	TRBJ2-3	ASSQGRSTDTQY
TRBV20-1	many	TRBJ2-7	SARDDRAGRSYEQY
TRBV7-6	few	TRBJ2-4	ASSLVYIQY
TRBV10-2	many	TRBJ2-2	ASSDQVAGEAGELF
TRBV20-1	few	TRBJ1-2	RPPYGYT
TRBV4-3	NA	TRBJ2-7	ASSPGTGSSYEQY
TRBV4-1	few	TRBJ2-3	ASSQEPGLSTTDTQY
TRBV6-5	few	TRBJ2-3	ASSPQGGTQY
TRBV30	NA	TRBJ2-3	AWNRGTDTQY
TRBV12-3/TRBV12-4	many	TRBJ2-3	ASSSDITDTQY
TRBV3-1	NA	TRBJ1-2	AGSQGQGSYGYT
TRBV6-2/TRBV6-3	NA	TRBJ2-2	ASSYSNRRLTGELF
TRBV5-4	few	TRBJ2-3	ASSAGPSGTDTQY
TRBV7-6	few	TRBJ1-1	ASSPGDRDTEAF
TRBV7-3	NA	TRBJ1-2	ASSMDNIYGYT
TRBV6-2/TRBV6-3	few	TRBJ2-7	ASSAGWRRYEQY
TRBV4-1	NA	TRBJ2-1	ASSRDINEQF
TRBV7-2	few	TRBJ1-2	ASSSTRSLDYGYT
TRBV11-3	NA	TRBJ2-7	ASSLVRDSPYEQY
TRBV5-5	NA	TRBJ2-7	ASSPRQGYYEQY